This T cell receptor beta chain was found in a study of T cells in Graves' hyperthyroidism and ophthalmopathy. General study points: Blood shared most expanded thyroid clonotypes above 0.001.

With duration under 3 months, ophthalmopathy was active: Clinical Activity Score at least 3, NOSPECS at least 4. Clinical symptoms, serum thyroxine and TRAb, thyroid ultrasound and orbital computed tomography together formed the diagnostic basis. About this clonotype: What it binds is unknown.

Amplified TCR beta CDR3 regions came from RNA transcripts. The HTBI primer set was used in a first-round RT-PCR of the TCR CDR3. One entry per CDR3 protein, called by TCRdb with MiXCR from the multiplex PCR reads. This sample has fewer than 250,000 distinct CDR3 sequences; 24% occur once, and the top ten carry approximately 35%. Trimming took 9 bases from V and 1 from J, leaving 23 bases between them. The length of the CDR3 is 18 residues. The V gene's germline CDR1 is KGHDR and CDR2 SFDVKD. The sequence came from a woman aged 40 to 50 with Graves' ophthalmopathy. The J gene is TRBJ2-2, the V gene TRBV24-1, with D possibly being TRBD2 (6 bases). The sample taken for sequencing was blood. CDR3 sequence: CATGGVLGGSGNTGELFF. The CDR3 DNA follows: TGTGCCACCGGAGGGGTCCTGGGGGGTAGCGGGAACACCGGGGAGCTGTTTTTT.